Listed below are T cell receptor beta chains from one sample, sequenced in a study of identical twins. TCRdb redid the calling of the 5' RACE reads with MiXCR, one entry per CDR3 protein. The sample holds 450,000 to 650,000 distinct CDR3 sequences; more than 9% are singletons and the top ten take under 3%. These records were also assigned to another study, of yellow fever vaccine responses in identical twins.

Sequenced material: PBMCs. The receptor source for this set is a woman between 18 and 29 years old in good health. Each CDR3 is given with its conserved first and last residue. Each record gives: V gene, J gene, CDR3 protein.

V: TRBV29-1; J: TRBJ2-3; CDR3: CSVDSGVQYF
V: TRBV4-2; J: TRBJ2-1; CDR3: CASSQEGGLAEPNYNEQFF
V: TRBV27; J: TRBJ2-3; CDR3: CASTNQQGGGRDTQYF
V: TRBV28; J: TRBJ2-7; CDR3: CASSILAPGQGYSYEQYF
V: TRBV7-6; J: TRBJ2-7; CDR3: CASSLGLAGVSDEQYF
V: TRBV20-1; J: TRBJ2-5; CDR3: CSAKPPGRKKETQYF
V: TRBV4-3; J: TRBJ1-6; CDR3: CASSQEAGGTSPLHF
V: TRBV5-1; J: TRBJ2-1; CDR3: CASSLDRDSYNEQFF
V: TRBV15; J: TRBJ2-2; CDR3: CATSDGTGFRGTGELFF
V: TRBV28; J: TRBJ2-1; CDR3: CASSLWTSGGAGEQFF
V: TRBV20-1; J: TRBJ2-3; CDR3: CSARLAGGVVGTDTQYF
V: TRBV29-1; J: TRBJ2-7; CDR3: CSVEEEGYEQYF
V: TRBV5-5; J: TRBJ2-7; CDR3: CASSKTSGSSYEQYF
V: TRBV11-2; J: TRBJ2-7; CDR3: CASSLRIETAYEQYF
V: TRBV27; J: TRBJ2-7; CDR3: CASRQGSTENF
V: TRBV25-1; J: TRBJ2-1; CDR3: CASSTDRTSYNEQFF
V: TRBV7-8; J: TRBJ2-5; CDR3: CASSTRPVRQETQYF
V: TRBV7-9; J: TRBJ1-4; CDR3: CASSFGGADEKLFF
V: TRBV5-1; J: TRBJ2-7; CDR3: CASSLRTSGRAASYEQYF
V: TRBV6-1; J: TRBJ2-7; CDR3: CASTNRRASGLYEQYF
V: TRBV7-9; J: TRBJ2-7; CDR3: CASSPGGDYEQYF
V: TRBV5-1; J: TRBJ2-3; CDR3: CASSLAIPVTDTQYF
V: TRBV21-1; J: TRBJ2-5; CDR3: CASRPTRVETQYF
V: TRBV28; J: TRBJ2-7; CDR3: CASLRGGGEQYF
V: TRBV30; J: TRBJ2-5; CDR3: CAWVPPFGSQETQYF
V: TRBV20-1; J: TRBJ1-4; CDR3: CSARDYRENEKLFF
V: TRBV6-2/TRBV6-3; J: TRBJ2-3; CDR3: CASSGNRDRPFADTQYF
V: TRBV7-6; J: TRBJ2-6; CDR3: CASSLTEGAVSSGANVLTF
V: TRBV27; J: TRBJ2-7; CDR3: CASSHRESSYEQYF
V: TRBV10-2; J: TRBJ1-3; CDR3: CASSDRDRGISGNTIYF
V: TRBV9; J: TRBJ2-3; CDR3: CASSVGSLAGTTDTQYF
V: TRBV6-5; J: TRBJ2-5; CDR3: CASSYEASGGPTQYF
V: TRBV3-1; J: TRBJ2-1; CDR3: CASSQVTSGRTGEQFF
V: TRBV4-1; J: TRBJ2-7; CDR3: CASSHGKGYEQYF
V: TRBV2; J: TRBJ2-7; CDR3: CASSEGAAPAYEQYF
V: TRBV29-1; J: TRBJ2-3; CDR3: CSVEDYGTQYF
V: TRBV6-1; J: TRBJ2-2; CDR3: CASSLVSQGIGELFF
V: TRBV12-3/TRBV12-4; J: TRBJ2-6; CDR3: CASMGGQGKRAGANVLTF
V: TRBV6-2/TRBV6-3; J: TRBJ2-2; CDR3: CASRHRGPGELFF
V: TRBV10-3; J: TRBJ2-3; CDR3: CAIRGAGGSTDTQYF
V: TRBV5-6; J: TRBJ2-3; CDR3: CASSPEPASVFMNTQYF
V: TRBV10-1; J: TRBJ2-7; CDR3: CASSDSGSLYEQYF
V: TRBV18; J: TRBJ2-3; CDR3: CASPGQGTDTQYF
V: TRBV20-1; J: TRBJ2-7; CDR3: CSAHRGLTYEQYF
V: TRBV10-3; J: TRBJ2-5; CDR3: CAISEGQGQETQYF
V: TRBV4-1; J: TRBJ2-3; CDR3: CASSQVGGRSDTQYF
V: TRBV5-5; J: TRBJ2-2; CDR3: CASSLMGRAANTGELFF
V: TRBV20-1; J: TRBJ2-7; CDR3: CSAETLAGGRNEQYF
V: TRBV7-2; J: TRBJ2-7; CDR3: CATSQRGRSSYEQYF